The next 14 T cell receptor beta chains were all read from a single sample in a study of cytomegalovirus exposure and HLA in healthy donors. PCR amplification relied on 60 Vbeta primers (plus 13 Jbeta primers). Repertoires were generated with immunoSEQ multiplex PCR, while TCRdb's copy carries only in-frame clones and drops some. In the table there are some 240,000 clones, around 90% of which are singletons. The sequencing input was PBMCs. The receptors derive from a girl aged 2 to 9 in good health and CMV-seronegative.

The gene calls are TRBV6-1 and TRBJ1-4, with D perhaps TRBD1 (6 bases). Germline loops: CDR1 MNHNS, CDR2 SASEGT. V shed 4 bases and J shed 5 bases, with 11 bases lying between them. This CDR3 is 14 amino acids long. CDR3: CASSGRGGNEKLFF. DNA for the CDR3: TGTGCCAGCAGTGGGAGGGGGGGCAATGAAAAACTGTTTTTT.

This clone has a handful of counts. The chain combines TRBV2 with TRBJ2-2, with a weak D call TRBD1 (6 bases). Trimming took 8 bases from V and 5 from J, leaving 9 bases between them. In germline, CDR1 is SNHLY, CDR2 FYNNEI. The CDR3 is 12 amino acids. CDR3 DNA: TGTGCCAGCGCCAGGGGTACCGGGGAGCTGTTTTTT. This translates into CASARGTGELFF.

The rearrangement joins TRBV6-1 to TRBJ2-3; 9 bases are shared with TRBD2. Germline lookup yields CDR1 MNHNS and CDR2 SASEGT. This CDR3 is 16 amino acids long. The J segment lost 3 bases and the V segment lost 3 bases, leaving 7 bases of the junction unmatched. The CDR3 coding sequence is TGTGCCAGCAGTGAGCTGGGCGGGGGGGGAACAGATACGCAGTATTTT. This translates into CASSELGGGGTDTQYF.

This rearrangement joins TRBV13 to TRBJ2-1; D might be TRBD1 (5 bases). Deletions cut 5 bases from V and 9 bases from J, with 14 bases between. CDR1 PRHDT and CDR2 FYEKMQ come from the germline V gene (reference sequence). This CDR3 is 13 amino acids long. This chain's CDR3 is CASSRTRVGEQFF. CDR3 in DNA: TGTGCCAGCAGCAGAACCAGGGTTGGTGAGCAGTTCTTC.

V usage is TRBV4-1 and J usage is TRBJ2-5, with D perhaps matching TRBD1 (5 bases). CDR3 size: 13 residues. CDR1 is MGHRA and CDR2 is YSYEKL in the germline V gene. Trimming took off 9 bases at V and 3 bases at J, with 14 bases between the two ends. CDR3 DNA sequence: TGCGCCAGTCGCAGGGAATTGGAAGAGACCCAGTACTTC. Its protein is CASRRELEETQYF.

The rearrangement joins TRBV27 to TRBJ2-1, with D maybe TRBD2 (5 bases). Per germline, CDR1 MNHEY and CDR2 SMNVEV (reference sequence). CDR3 length equals 13 residues. The V gene lost 4 bases and the J gene lost 2 bases, with 6 bases spanning the gap. As DNA, the CDR3 is TGTGCCAGCAGTTCCGGGACCTACAATGAGCAGTTCTTC. This sequence encodes CASSSGTYNEQFF.

This clone was picked up one time. V usage is TRBV30 and J usage is TRBJ1-2, with 8 bases fitting TRBD1. The CDR3 consists of 13 residues. The trim removed 1 base at V and 7 bases at J, leaving 5 bases unmatched. Germline V gives CDR1 GTSNPN, CDR2 SVGIG (reference sequence). Here the CDR3 DNA reads TGTGCCTGGAGTGGGACAGGGCAGGGTGGCTACACCTTC. Encoded protein: CAWSGTGQGGYTF. The full variable domain, with the rest looked up from reference TRBV30 and TRBJ1-2, is SQTIHQWPATLVQPVGSPLSLECTVEGTSNPNLYWYRQAAGRGLQLLFYSVGIGQISSEVPQNLSASRPQDRQFILSSKKLLLSDSGFYLCAWSGTGQGGYTFGSGTRLTVV.

This chain joins TRBV29-1 and TRBJ2-5, with D maybe TRBD2 (6 bases). The germline V and J ends were trimmed by 7 bases and 2 bases, with 17 bases remaining between them. The CDR3 has 14 amino acids. Germline V gives CDR1 SQVTM, CDR2 ANQGSEA. The DNA for the CDR3 is TGCAGCGGGAGGAACGGGGGATCTCAAGAGACCCAGTACTTC. Translation: CSGRNGGSQETQYF.

The chain recombines TRBV20-1 with TRBJ1-2, with D possibly matching TRBD1 (5 bases). The V gene's germline CDR1 is DFQATT and CDR2 SNEGSKA (reference sequence). The CDR3 is 11 residues long. V lost 7 bases, J lost 2 bases, and 8 bases lay in between. The CDR3 DNA reads as TGCAGTGTGACAGACAACTATGGCTACACCTTC. It specifies CSVTDNYGYTF.

The rearrangement uses TRBV6-1 and TRBJ2-2; weak D call: TRBD2 (6 bases). The CDR3 is 16 residues long. Germline lookup yields CDR1 MNHNS and CDR2 SASEGT. V lost 4 bases to trimming and J lost 7 bases, with 19 bases between them. The CDR3 nucleotides read TGTGCCAGCAGTGGTTCCAGGGAGGATTGGAGCGGGGAGCTGTTTTTT. Protein product: CASSGSREDWSGELFF.

The rearrangement uses TRBV9 and TRBJ2-3; TRBD2 aligns across 9 bases. CDR1 is SGDLS and CDR2 is YYNGEE in the germline V gene. This CDR3 has 16 amino acids. J lost 2 bases, V lost 0 bases, and 4 bases had no gene match. The CDR3 loop reads CASSVALAGLTDTQYF. CDR3 DNA: TGTGCCAGCAGCGTAGCGCTAGCGGGGCTCACAGATACGCAGTATTTT.

This sequence joins TRBV5-1 and TRBJ2-1, with TRBD2 identical over 12 bases. The CDR3 runs 16 residues. Losses at the gene ends were 4 bases for V and 13 bases for J; bases not matched to a gene: 15. In germline, CDR1 is SGHRS, CDR2 YFSETQ. CDR3 DNA: TGCGCCAGCAGCCCCACTAGCGGGGGGTCTTCCGTGAAACAGTTCTTC. Translated: CASSPTSGGSSVKQFF.

The CDR3 here is CASSLGLAGVSGDNEQFF. The CDR3 nucleotides read TGTGCCAGCAGCTTAGGCTTAGCGGGAGTATCCGGCGATAATGAGCAGTTCTTC. V and J are TRBV7-2 and TRBJ2-1, with 9 positions matching TRBD2. Per the germline V gene, CDR1 is SGHTA and CDR2 is FQGNSA. The CDR3 totals 18 residues. The V segment lost 1 base and the J segment 7 bases; nucleotides outside the gene matches: 14.

V usage is TRBV27 and J usage is TRBJ2-7; 11 nucleotides align to TRBD1. Germline V gene sequence: CDR1 MNHEY, CDR2 SMNVEV (reference sequence). The CDR3 is 15 amino acids. J lost 2 bases, V lost 6 bases, and 6 bases had no gene match. The CDR3 here is CASRSGTGGTYEQYF. CDR3 in DNA: TGTGCCAGCAGATCTGGGACAGGGGGAACCTACGAGCAGTACTTC.